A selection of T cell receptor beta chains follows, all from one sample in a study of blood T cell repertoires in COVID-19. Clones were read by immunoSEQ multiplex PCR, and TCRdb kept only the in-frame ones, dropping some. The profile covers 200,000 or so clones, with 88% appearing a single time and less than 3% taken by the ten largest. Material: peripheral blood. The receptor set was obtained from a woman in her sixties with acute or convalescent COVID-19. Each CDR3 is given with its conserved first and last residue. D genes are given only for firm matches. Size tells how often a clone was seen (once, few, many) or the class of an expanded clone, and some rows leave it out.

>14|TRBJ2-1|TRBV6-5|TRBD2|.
CASRTSGGNNEQFF
TGTGCCAGCAGGACTAGCGGGGGGAACAATGAGCAGTTCTTC
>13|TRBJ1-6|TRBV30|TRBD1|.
CAWEGARNSPLHF
TGTGCCTGGGAGGGGGCGCGGAATTCACCCCTCCACTTT
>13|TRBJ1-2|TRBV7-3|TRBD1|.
CASSFRDRDGYTF
TGTGCCAGCAGCTTCCGGGACAGGGATGGCTACACCTTC
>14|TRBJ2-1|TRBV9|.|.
CASSVESTRRGQFF
TGTGCCAGCAGCGTAGAATCCACTCGGAGGGGGCAGTTCTTC
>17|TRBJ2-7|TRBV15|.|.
CATSRGGVALPYHEQYF
TGTGCCACCAGCAGAGGTGGAGTAGCGCTACCCTACCACGAGCAGTACTTC
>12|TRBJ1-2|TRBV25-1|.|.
CASSPGGYGYTF
TGTGCCAGCAGTCCCGGAGGCTATGGCTACACCTTC
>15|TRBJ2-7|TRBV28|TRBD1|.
CASSGSGTGAYEQYF
TGTGCCAGCAGTGGATCCGGGACAGGGGCCTACGAGCAGTACTTC
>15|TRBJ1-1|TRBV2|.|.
CASSEVVGPNTEAFF
TGTGCCAGCAGTGAAGTGGTGGGGCCGAACACTGAAGCTTTCTTT
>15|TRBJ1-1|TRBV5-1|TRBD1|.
CASSLVPGGNTEAFF
TGCGCCAGCAGCTTGGTACCAGGGGGGAACACTGAAGCTTTCTTT
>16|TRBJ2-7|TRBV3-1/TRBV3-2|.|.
CASSQETFYYSYEQYF
TGTGCCAGCAGCCAAGAAACTTTTTACTACTCCTACGAGCAGTACTTC
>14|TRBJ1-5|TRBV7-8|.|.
CASSLRQLNQPQHF
TGTGCCAGCAGCCTCCGACAGTTAAATCAGCCCCAGCATTTT
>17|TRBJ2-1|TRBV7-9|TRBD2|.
CASSLNLGGRAHNEQFF
TGTGCCAGCAGCTTAAATCTGGGCGGGAGGGCCCACAATGAGCAGTTCTTC
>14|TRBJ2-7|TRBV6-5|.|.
CASSYGQRSYEQYF
TGTGCCAGCAGTTACGGGCAGAGAAGCTACGAGCAGTACTTC
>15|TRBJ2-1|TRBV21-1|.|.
CASSKVQGHHNEQFF
TGTGCCAGCAGCAAGGTCCAGGGGCATCACAATGAGCAGTTCTTC
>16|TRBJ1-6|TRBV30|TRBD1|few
CAWNLGWTGRNSPLHF
TGTGCCTGGAACCTGGGTTGGACAGGGCGTAATTCACCCCTCCACTTT
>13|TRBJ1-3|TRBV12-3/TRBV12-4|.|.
CASNLGQGNTIYF
TGTGCCAGCAACCTCGGACAGGGAAACACCATATATTTT
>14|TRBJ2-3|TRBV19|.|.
CASSRVASTDTQYF
TGTGCCAGTAGTAGGGTAGCGAGCACAGATACGCAGTATTTT
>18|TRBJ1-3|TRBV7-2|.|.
CASSLALPAGNSGNTIYF
TGTGCCAGCAGCTTAGCCCTGCCAGCAGGGAACTCTGGAAACACCATATATTTT
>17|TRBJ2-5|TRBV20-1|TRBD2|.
CSASDGGGAEGEETQYF
TGCAGTGCTAGTGACGGCGGGGGGGCCGAAGGGGAAGAGACCCAGTACTTC
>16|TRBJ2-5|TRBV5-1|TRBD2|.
CASSFSGTSGEETQYF
TGCGCCAGCAGCTTTTCTGGGACTAGCGGAGAAGAGACCCAGTACTTC
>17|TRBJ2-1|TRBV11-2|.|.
CASSAYGGFSSYNEQFF
TGTGCCAGCAGCGCCTATGGCGGGTTTAGCTCCTACAATGAGCAGTTCTTC
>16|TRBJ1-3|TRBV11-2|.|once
CASSFSTGPSGNTIYF
TGTGCCAGCAGCTTTTCCACAGGCCCCTCTGGAAACACCATATATTTT
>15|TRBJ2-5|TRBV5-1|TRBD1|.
CASSLKGQGFETQYF
TGCGCCAGCAGCTTGAAGGGACAGGGGTTTGAGACCCAGTACTTC
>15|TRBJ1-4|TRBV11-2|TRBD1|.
CASSPDRARVEKLFF
TGTGCCAGCAGCCCGGACAGGGCCCGGGTAGAAAAACTGTTTTTT
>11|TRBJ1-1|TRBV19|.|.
CASSILTEAFF
TGTGCCAGTAGTATACTAACTGAAGCTTTCTTT
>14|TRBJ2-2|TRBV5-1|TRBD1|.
CASSWGQGTGELFF
TGCGCCAGCAGCTGGGGACAGGGGACCGGGGAGCTGTTTTTT
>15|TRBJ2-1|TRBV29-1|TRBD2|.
CSVEAQRGAYNEQFF
TGCAGCGTTGAAGCCCAGCGGGGAGCATACAATGAGCAGTTCTTC
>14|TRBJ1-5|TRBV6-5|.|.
CASSAGLANQPQHF
TGTGCCAGCTCTGCGGGGCTGGCAAATCAGCCCCAGCATTTT
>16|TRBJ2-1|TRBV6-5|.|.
CASSYSGLSSYNEQFF
TGTGCCAGCAGTTACTCGGGCTTGAGCTCCTACAATGAGCAGTTCTTC
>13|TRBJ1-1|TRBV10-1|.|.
CASSERFSTEAFF
TGCGCCAGCAGTGAGAGATTTAGCACTGAAGCTTTCTTT
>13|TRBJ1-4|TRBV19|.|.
CASSIILRGELFF
TGTGCCAGTAGTATAATCCTCCGGGGAGAACTGTTTTTT
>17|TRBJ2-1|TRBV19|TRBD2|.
CASSTTSGSWSYNEQFF
TGTGCCAGTAGTACGACTAGCGGGAGTTGGTCCTACAATGAGCAGTTCTTC
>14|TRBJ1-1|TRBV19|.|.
CASRPTGVNTEAFF
TGTGCCAGTAGACCAACAGGAGTCAACACTGAAGCTTTCTTT
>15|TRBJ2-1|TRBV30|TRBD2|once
CAWSPGTSRTNEQFF
TGTGCCTGGAGCCCCGGGACTAGCCGAACCAATGAGCAGTTCTTC
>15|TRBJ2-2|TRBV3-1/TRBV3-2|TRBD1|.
CASRQQGANTGELFF
TGTGCCAGCAGACAACAGGGGGCAAACACCGGGGAGCTGTTTTTT
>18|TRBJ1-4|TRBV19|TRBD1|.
CASSMTGQGGNANEKLFF
TGTGCCAGTAGTATGACGGGACAGGGCGGTAATGCTAATGAAAAACTGTTTTTT
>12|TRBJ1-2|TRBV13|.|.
CASSRGQNGYTF
TGTGCCAGCAGCCGCGGACAAAATGGCTACACCTTC
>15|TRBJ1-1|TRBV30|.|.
CAWRPASDPNTEAFF
TGTGCCTGGAGACCCGCGAGCGACCCGAACACTGAAGCTTTCTTT
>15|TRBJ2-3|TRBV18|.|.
CASSPDSSHTDTQYF
TGTGCCAGCTCACCAGACAGCTCCCACACAGATACGCAGTATTTT
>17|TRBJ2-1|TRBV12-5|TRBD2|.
CASGLGLSGFSYNEQFF
TGTGCTAGTGGCTTAGGACTTAGCGGGTTTTCCTACAATGAGCAGTTCTTC
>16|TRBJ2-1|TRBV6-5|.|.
CASSYTSQGSHNEQFF
TGTGCCAGCAGTTACACCTCACAGGGATCCCACAATGAGCAGTTCTTC
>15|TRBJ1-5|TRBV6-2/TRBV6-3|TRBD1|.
CASSYGTDSNQPQHF
TGTGCCAGCAGTTACGGGACAGATAGCAATCAGCCCCAGCATTTT
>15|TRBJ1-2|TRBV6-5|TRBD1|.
CASSSRDRDNYGYTF
TGTGCCAGCAGTTCTAGGGACAGGGACAACTATGGCTACACCTTC
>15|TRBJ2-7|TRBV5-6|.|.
CASSLVDTSSYEQYF
TGTGCCAGCAGCTTGGTGGACACGAGCTCCTACGAGCAGTACTTC
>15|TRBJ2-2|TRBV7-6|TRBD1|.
CASSEGQGAIGELFF
TGTGCCAGCAGCGAGGGACAGGGGGCGATCGGGGAGCTGTTTTTT
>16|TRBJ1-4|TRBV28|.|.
CASSLTGKGTNEKLFF
TGTGCCAGCAGTTTAACCGGGAAGGGAACTAATGAAAAACTGTTTTTT
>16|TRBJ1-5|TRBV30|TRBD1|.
CAWSVRQGPSNQPQHF
TGTGCCTGGAGTGTACGACAGGGGCCTAGCAATCAGCCCCAGCATTTT
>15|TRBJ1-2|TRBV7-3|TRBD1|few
CASSLIPGQGKGYTF
TGTGCCAGCAGCTTAATTCCGGGACAGGGGAAGGGCTACACCTTC
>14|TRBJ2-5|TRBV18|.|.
CASSPPPPGETQYF
TGTGCCAGCTCACCACCGCCCCCCGGGGAGACCCAGTACTTC
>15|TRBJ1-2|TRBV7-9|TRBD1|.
CASSLAKTGAGGYTF
TGTGCCAGCAGCTTAGCGAAAACAGGGGCAGGAGGCTACACCTTC
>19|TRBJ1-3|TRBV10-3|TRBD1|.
CAIRPLTGTGASSGNTIYF
TGTGCCATCAGGCCGCTGACCGGGACAGGGGCCAGCTCTGGAAACACCATATATTTT
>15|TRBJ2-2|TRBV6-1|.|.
CASSEGGVNTGELFF
TGTGCCAGCAGTGAAGGGGGAGTTAACACCGGGGAGCTGTTTTTT
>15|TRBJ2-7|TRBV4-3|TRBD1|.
CASSPGQSRVDEQYF
TGCGCCAGCAGCCCGGGACAGTCTCGAGTGGACGAGCAGTACTTC
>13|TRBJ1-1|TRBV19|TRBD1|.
CASKGAGNTEAFF
TGTGCCAGTAAGGGGGCAGGGAACACTGAAGCTTTCTTT
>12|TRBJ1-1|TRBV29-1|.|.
CSVDRGATEAFF
TGCAGCGTTGACCGGGGGGCGACTGAAGCTTTCTTT
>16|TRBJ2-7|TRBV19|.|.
CASSIPGSRGTYEQYF
TGTGCCAGTAGTATTCCCGGGAGCCGAGGGACCTACGAGCAGTACTTC
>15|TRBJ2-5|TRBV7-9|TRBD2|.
CASSAGTSRGETQYF
TGTGCCAGCAGCGCGGGGACTAGTAGAGGAGAGACCCAGTACTTC
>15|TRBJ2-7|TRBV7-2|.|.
CASSRGIAESLEQYF
TGTGCCAGCAGCCGGGGGATCGCAGAGTCCCTCGAGCAGTACTTC
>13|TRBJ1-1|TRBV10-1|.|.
CASSEQGNTEAFF
TGCGCCAGCAGTGAGCAGGGCAACACTGAAGCTTTCTTT
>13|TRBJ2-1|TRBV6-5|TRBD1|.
CASRRQGYNEQFF
TGTGCCAGCAGAAGACAGGGCTACAATGAGCAGTTCTTC